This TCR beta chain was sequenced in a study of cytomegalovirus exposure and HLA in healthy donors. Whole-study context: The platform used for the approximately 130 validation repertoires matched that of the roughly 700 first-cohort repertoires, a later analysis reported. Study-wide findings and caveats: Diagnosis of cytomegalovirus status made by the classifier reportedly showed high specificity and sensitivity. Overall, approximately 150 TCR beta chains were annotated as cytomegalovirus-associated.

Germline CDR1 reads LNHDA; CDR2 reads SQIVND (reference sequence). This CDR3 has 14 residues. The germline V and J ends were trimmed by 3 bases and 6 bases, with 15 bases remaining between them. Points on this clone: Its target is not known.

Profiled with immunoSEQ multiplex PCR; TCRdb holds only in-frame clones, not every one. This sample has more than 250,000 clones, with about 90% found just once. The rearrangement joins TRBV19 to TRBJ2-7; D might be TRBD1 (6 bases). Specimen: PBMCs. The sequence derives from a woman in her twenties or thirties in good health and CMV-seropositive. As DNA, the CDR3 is TGTGCCAGTAGTATGGGGCCAGGGGTAGCCGAGCAGTACTTC. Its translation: CASSMGPGVAEQYF. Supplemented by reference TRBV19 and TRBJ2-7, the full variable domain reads DGGITQSPKYLFRKEGQNVTLSCEQNLNHDAMYWYRQDPGQGLRLIYYSQIVNDFQKGDIAEGYSVSREKKESFPLTVTSAQKNPTAFYLCASSMGPGVAEQYFGPGTRLTVT.